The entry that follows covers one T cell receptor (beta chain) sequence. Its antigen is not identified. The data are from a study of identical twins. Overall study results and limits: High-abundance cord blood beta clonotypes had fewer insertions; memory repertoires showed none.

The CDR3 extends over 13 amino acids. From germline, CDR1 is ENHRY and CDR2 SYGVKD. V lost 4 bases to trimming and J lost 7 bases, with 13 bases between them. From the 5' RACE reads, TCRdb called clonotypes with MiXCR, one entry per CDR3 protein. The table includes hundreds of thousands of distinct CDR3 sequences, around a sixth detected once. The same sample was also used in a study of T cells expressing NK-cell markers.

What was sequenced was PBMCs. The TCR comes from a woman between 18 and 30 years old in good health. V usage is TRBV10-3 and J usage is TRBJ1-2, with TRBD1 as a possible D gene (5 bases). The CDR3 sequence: CAISGVGLGGYTF. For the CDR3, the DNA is TGTGCCATCAGTGGGGTGGGGCTTGGTGGCTACACCTTC.